This T cell receptor beta chain was captured in a study of CD8+ T cells in alopecia areata. Study as a whole: Treated patients took oral tofacitinib at 5 to 10 mg twice daily.

Study observations and caveats: Sequencing of scalp samples also includes resident alphabeta T cells from normal skin.

In the case of this clone: The antigen is undetermined.

Sequencing templates came from extracted RNA that was reverse transcribed into cDNA. Using immunoSEQ multiplex PCR, the repertoire was profiled, and TCRdb retains in-frame clones only, with some absent. Seen here are under 250,000 clones, approximately 52% observed once, and the top ten hold just over 0.45%. CDR1 is MNHNS and CDR2 is SASEGT in the germline V gene. V dropped 1 base and J dropped 10 bases, with 13 bases sitting between them. This CDR3 region has 13 residues. This sequence originates from a human donor with alopecia areata. The source material was CD4+ T cells sorted from blood, sampled at week 0. The V call is TRBV6-1, the J call TRBJ1-1; D is unresolved. CDR3 DNA sequence: TGTGCCAGCAGTGAAGGAGGAGGGCGGCGAGCTTTCTTT. Protein sequence: CASSEGGGRRAFF.